This T cell receptor (beta chain) comes out of a study of early T cells in non-severe SARS-CoV-2 infection. Overall study context: Sequenced bulk RNA came from whole blood that was unsorted, and chains were unpaired. General observations from the study: Clonotype matching in VDJdb favored anti-spike CD8 responses and did not capture private and CD4 specificities.

Via MiXCR, TCRdb re-called the 5' RACE reads, giving one row per CDR3 protein. The data hold around 80,000 distinct CDR3 sequences, with 12% to 15% observed a single time. This clonotype was seen a handful of times. Its antigen is currently unknown. Germline CDR1 DFQATT, CDR2 SNEGSKA (reference sequence). There are 15 residues in the CDR3. Trimming took 2 bases from V and 8 from J, leaving 18 bases between them. The chain employs TRBV20-1 and TRBJ2-2; D might be TRBD1 or TRBD2, each matching 5 bases. This sequence was found in an adult who was a healthcare worker with PCR-confirmed SARS-CoV-2 infection or an uninfected control (not recorded which). Sequenced: whole blood. CDR3 amino acids: CSARLPGPDVGELFF. CDR3 nucleotide sequence: TGCAGTGCTAGATTACCGGGACCAGACGTGGGGGAGCTGTTTTTT.